This T cell receptor (beta chain) was profiled in a study of a mutant IDH1 vaccine in newly diagnosed glioma. Study as a whole: Treated patients, averaging 40.4 years, were around 60% male and about 40% female.

The protocol was immunoSEQ multiplex PCR, while the TCRdb copy is restricted to in-frame clones and leaves out a portion. The sample contains some 42,000 clones, around 82% of which appear only once. Overall study results and limits: There seemed to be no relation between pseudoprogression and changes in top peripheral T cell clonotypes.

As for this clone: Its target is not known.

Germline-derived CDR1 and CDR2 are SQVTM and ANQGSEA. Trimming pared 4 bases from V and 2 bases from J, leaving 6 bases between. This CDR3 spans 11 amino acids. Indicated time point: week 47, end of study. In every dose of vaccine, 300 ug of mutant IDH1 20-mer peptide was given alongside topical imiquimod. Astrocytomas found in donors were new, WHO grade 3 or 4, IDH1-mutant and ATRX-lost. This chain joins TRBV29-1 and TRBJ2-7; no firm D call. Sequences were derived from PBMCs, sampled from a glioma patient whose treatment included an IDH1 peptide vaccine. This clonotype originated in a man between 18 and 35 years old with glioma. Some clones in this sample may be carry-over from other donors' samples. CDR3 amino acids: CSVADTYEQYF. The CDR3 nucleotides read TGCAGCGTTGCTGACACCTACGAGCAGTACTTC.